Sequencing of this T cell receptor (beta chain) was carried out in a study of shared clonotypes between healthy human individuals. CDR3 length equals 15 residues. The germline V gene encodes CDR1 SGDLS and CDR2 YYNGEE. With V trimmed by 6 bases and J by 0 bases, 5 bases remained unmatched. Produced via immunoSEQ multiplex PCR; TCRdb's table is partial and in-frame only. The sample carries roughly 2.1 million clones, about 93% recorded once. Naive-designated CD8 cells lacked CD45RO, were positively enriched for CCR7, and omitted terminally differentiated effector memory CD45RA+ cells. The source material was naive CD8+ T cells from PBMCs. This TCR was recovered from a man aged 18 to 29 in good health. Some clones in this sample may be carry-over from other donors' samples. This chain links TRBV9 with TRBJ1-4, with 7 bases aligning to TRBD1. CDR3 bases: TGTGCCAGCACCCGGGACAGTGCAACTAATGAAAAACTGTTTTTT. Protein product: CASTRDSATNEKLFF.